The rows below give T cell receptor beta chains drawn from one sample of a study of cytomegalovirus exposure and HLA in healthy donors. The table came from immunoSEQ multiplex PCR; TCRdb's copy has only in-frame clones and leaves some out. The sample yields under 95,000 clones, around four fifths seen once. Specimen: PBMCs. These receptor sequences come from a boy aged 10-17 years in good health and CMV-seronegative. The CDR3 runs from the conserved cysteine through the conserved F or W.

>TRBV28|TRBJ1-4
CASSLDQREIGEKLFF
>TRBV21-1|TRBJ2-7
CASSKLNKGGSDEQYF
>TRBV6-1|TRBJ2-1
CASSVTLPSSYNEQFF
>TRBV6-1|TRBJ2-1
CASSDGASGNEQFF
>TRBV7-8|TRBJ2-7
CASSPPRPGSYEQYF
>TRBV6-1|TRBJ2-7
CASSEAGSMGSYEQYF
>TRBV7-2|TRBJ2-3
CASSFGEYKDTQYF
>TRBV27|TRBJ1-1
CASSQRDRVRAFF
>TRBV27|TRBJ1-1
CASTPDRLNTEAFF
>TRBV9|TRBJ2-7
CASSARGRNEQYF
>TRBV7-2|TRBJ1-5
CASSQEARHNQPQHF
>TRBV25-1|TRBJ2-7
CASSVGVSSGYEQYF
>TRBV29-1|TRBJ1-5
CSVEERGGQPQHF
>TRBV14|TRBJ2-7
CASSSTPQGDYEQYF
>TRBV2|TRBJ2-3
CASSASPDRGRRTGDTDTQYF
>TRBV9|TRBJ2-5
CASSFGRQGQETQYF
>TRBV6-5|TRBJ2-1
CASCGGPYNEQFF
>TRBV7-9|TRBJ1-1
CASSPQGATEAFF
>TRBV30|TRBJ2-3
CAWSLAFGFGF
>TRBV19|TRBJ2-5
CASSIDNTVIETQYF
>TRBV14|TRBJ2-2
CASSQATGRLITGELFF
>TRBV28|TRBJ1-2
CASKHRGNYGYTF
>TRBV7-3|TRBJ2-5
CASSLNAGARETQYF
>TRBV28|TRBJ2-7
CASSFGTAYEQYF
>TRBV5-4|TRBJ1-1
CASSLGTGMNTEAFF
>TRBV30|TRBJ1-1
CAWNRDGGNTEAFF
>TRBV27|TRBJ1-1
CASSRTGVRAFF
>TRBV19|TRBJ1-5
CASRGGVHQPQHF
>TRBV28|TRBJ1-1
CASSGGSNTEAFF
>TRBV6-1|TRBJ1-2
CASSGLLQGNYGYTF
>TRBV2|TRBJ2-3
CASELLLAGNTDTQYF
>TRBV7-3|TRBJ1-1
CASSPGQTNTEAFF
>TRBV7-9|TRBJ2-5
CASTLGRGREETQYF
>TRBV4-2|TRBJ1-5
CASSQDSAQENQPQHF
>TRBV28|TRBJ2-3
CASLPGIPGHRPYF
>TRBV9|TRBJ2-7
CASSATGGFNEQYF
>TRBV10-3|TRBJ2-7
CAIRDTTRTVDEQYF
>TRBV5-1|TRBJ2-7
CASSPGGYYEQYF
>TRBV2|TRBJ2-1
CASITYGAGGNEQFF
>TRBV4-1|TRBJ1-1
CASSHLRGNTEAFF
>TRBV28|TRBJ1-1
CASILGGVGSTEAFF
>TRBV30|TRBJ2-5
CAWSFRTGEETQYF
>TRBV9|TRBJ1-2
CASSVLPNYGYTF
>TRBV27|TRBJ2-1
CASSFSQTRRQFF
>TRBV2|TRBJ2-3
CATTPRGGLLDTQYF
>TRBV4-1|TRBJ2-7
CASSQVQGVEQYF
>TRBV4-3|TRBJ1-4
CASSQNTPTNEKLFF
>TRBV5-4|TRBJ2-1
CASSFKFGDEQFF
>TRBV28|TRBJ2-7
CASSLPPPLSTEQYF